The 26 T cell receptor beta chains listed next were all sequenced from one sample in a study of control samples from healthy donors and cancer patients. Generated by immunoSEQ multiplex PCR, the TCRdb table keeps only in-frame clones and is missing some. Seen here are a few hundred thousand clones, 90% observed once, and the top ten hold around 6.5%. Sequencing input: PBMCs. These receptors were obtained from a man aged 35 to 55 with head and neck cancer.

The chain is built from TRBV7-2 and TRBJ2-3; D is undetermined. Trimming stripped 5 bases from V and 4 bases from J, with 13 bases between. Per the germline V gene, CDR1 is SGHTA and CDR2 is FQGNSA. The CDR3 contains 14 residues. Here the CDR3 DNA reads TGTGCCAGCAGCAGACAATTGAGTCCAGATACGCAGTATTTT. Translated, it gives CASSRQLSPDTQYF.

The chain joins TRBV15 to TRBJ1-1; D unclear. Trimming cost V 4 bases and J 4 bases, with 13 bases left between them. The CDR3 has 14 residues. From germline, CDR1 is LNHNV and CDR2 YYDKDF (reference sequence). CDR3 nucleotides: TGTGCCACCAGCAATCCCCCTATGGGCACTGAAGCTTTCTTT. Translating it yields CATSNPPMGTEAFF.

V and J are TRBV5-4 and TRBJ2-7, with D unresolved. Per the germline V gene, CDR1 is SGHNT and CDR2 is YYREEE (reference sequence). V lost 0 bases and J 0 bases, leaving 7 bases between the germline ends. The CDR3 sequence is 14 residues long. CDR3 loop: CASSLDTSSYEQYF. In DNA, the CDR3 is TGTGCCAGCAGCTTGGACACCTCCTCCTACGAGCAGTACTTC.

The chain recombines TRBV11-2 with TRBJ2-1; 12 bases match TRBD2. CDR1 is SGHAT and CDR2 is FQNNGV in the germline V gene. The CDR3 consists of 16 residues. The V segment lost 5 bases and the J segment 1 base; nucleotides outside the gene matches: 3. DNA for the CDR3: TGTGCCAGCAGCGTCCTAGCGGGAGGGTCCTACAATGAGCAGTTCTTC. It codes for CASSVLAGGSYNEQFF.

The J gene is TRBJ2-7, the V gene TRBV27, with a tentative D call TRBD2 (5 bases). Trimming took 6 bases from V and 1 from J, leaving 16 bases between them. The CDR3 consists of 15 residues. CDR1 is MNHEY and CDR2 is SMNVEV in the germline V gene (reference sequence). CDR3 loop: CASSPWLASSYEQYF. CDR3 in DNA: TGTGCCAGCAGCCCCTGGCTAGCCTCTTCCTACGAGCAGTACTTC.

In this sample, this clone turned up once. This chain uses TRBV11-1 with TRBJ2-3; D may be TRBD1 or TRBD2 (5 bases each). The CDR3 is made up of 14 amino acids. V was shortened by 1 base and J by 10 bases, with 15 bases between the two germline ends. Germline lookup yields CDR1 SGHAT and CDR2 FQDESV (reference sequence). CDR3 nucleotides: TGTGCCAGCAGCTTAGGAGGGGCCCACGTGGCGCAGTATTTT. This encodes CASSLGGAHVAQYF.

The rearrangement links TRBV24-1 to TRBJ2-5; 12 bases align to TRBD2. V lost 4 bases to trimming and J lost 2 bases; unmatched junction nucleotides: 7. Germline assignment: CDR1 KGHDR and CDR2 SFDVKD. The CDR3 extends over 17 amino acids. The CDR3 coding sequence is TGTGCCACCAGTGAGCTAGCGGGGGGGAGCCTGCAAGAGACCCAGTACTTC. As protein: CATSELAGGSLQETQYF.

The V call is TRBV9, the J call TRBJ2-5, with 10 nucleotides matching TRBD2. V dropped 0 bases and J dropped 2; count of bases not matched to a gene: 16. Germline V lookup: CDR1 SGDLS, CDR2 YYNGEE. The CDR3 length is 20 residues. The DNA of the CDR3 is TGTGCCAGCAGCGTAGGCCCAGGGGAGCGGGGGGGCCTAAGGCAAGAGACCCAGTACTTC. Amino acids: CASSVGPGERGGLRQETQYF.

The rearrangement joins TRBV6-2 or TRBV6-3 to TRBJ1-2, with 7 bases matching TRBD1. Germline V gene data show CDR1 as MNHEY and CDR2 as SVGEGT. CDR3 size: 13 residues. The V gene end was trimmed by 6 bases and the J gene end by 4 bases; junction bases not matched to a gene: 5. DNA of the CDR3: TGTGCCAGCAGCCTGGGACAGCCCTATGGCTACACCTTC. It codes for CASSLGQPYGYTF.

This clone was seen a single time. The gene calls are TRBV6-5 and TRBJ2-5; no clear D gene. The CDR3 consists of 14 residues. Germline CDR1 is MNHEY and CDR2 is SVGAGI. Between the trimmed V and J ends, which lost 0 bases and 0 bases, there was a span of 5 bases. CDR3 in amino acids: CASSYSGYQETQYF. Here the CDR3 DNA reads TGTGCCAGCAGTTACTCGGGGTACCAAGAGACCCAGTACTTC.

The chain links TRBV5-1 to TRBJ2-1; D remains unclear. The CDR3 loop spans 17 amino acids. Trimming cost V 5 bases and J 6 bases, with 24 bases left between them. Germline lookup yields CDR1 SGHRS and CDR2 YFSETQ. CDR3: CASSSPRPGNDFNEQFF. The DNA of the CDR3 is TGCGCCAGCAGTAGCCCCCGGCCGGGTAACGATTTCAATGAGCAGTTCTTC.

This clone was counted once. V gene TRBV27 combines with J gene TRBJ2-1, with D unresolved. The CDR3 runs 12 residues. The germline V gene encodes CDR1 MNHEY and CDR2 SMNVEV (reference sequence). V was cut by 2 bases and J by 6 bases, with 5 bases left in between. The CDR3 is CASSLGVNEQFF. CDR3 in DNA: TGTGCCAGCAGTTTAGGTGTCAATGAGCAGTTCTTC.

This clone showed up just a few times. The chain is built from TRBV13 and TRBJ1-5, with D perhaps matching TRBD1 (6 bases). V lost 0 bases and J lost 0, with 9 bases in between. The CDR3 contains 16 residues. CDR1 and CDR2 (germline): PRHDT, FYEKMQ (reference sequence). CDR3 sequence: CASSLGNRDSNQPQHF. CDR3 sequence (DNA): TGTGCCAGCAGCTTAGGAAACAGGGATAGCAATCAGCCCCAGCATTTT.

The CDR3 protein is CASSSQQWTQYF. CDR3 bases: TGTGCCAGCAGCTCCCAACAATGGACCCAGTACTTC. This rearrangement joins TRBV11-2 to TRBJ2-5, with D hard to call. CDR3 size: 12 residues. Per the germline V gene, CDR1 is SGHAT and CDR2 is FQNNGV. Trimming pared 4 bases from V and 7 bases from J, leaving 10 bases between.

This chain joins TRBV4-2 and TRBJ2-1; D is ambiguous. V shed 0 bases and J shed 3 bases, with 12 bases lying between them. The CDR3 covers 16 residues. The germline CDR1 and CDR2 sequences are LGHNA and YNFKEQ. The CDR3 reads CASSQERAIVYNEQFF. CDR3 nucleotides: TGTGCCAGCAGCCAAGAGCGAGCGATAGTCTACAATGAGCAGTTCTTC.

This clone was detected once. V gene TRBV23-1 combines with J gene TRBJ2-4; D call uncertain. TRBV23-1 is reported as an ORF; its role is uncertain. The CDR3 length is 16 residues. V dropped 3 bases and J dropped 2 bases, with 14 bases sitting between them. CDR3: CASSHPKKVTKNIQYF. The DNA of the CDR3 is TGCGCCAGCAGTCATCCCAAAAAGGTAACCAAAAACATTCAGTACTTC.

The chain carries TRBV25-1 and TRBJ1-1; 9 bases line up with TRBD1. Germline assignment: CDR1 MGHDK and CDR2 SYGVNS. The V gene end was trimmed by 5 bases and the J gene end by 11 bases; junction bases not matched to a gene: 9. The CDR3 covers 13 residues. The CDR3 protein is CASSPRDRVVAFF. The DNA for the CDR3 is TGTGCCAGCAGTCCCCGGGACAGGGTAGTGGCTTTCTTT.

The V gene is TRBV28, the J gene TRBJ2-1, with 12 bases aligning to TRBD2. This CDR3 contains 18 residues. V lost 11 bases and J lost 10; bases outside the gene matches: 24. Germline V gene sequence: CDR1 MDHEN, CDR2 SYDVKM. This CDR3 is CALARTSGTGGLLGEQFF. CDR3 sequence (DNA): TGTGCCCTCGCTCGGACTAGCGGGACCGGGGGCTTGCTAGGAGAGCAGTTCTTC.

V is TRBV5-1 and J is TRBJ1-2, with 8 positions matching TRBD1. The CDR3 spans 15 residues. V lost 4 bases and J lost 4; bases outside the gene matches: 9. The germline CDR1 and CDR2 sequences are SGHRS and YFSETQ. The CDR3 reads CASSGWQGASYGYTF. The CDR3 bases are TGCGCCAGCAGCGGCTGGCAGGGGGCAAGCTATGGCTACACCTTC.

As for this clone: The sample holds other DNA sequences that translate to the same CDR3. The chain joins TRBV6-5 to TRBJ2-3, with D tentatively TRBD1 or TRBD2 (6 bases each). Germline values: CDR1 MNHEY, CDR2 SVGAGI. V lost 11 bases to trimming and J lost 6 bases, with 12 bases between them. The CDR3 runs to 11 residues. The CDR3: CASRGADTQYF. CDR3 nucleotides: TGTGCCTCTAGGGGGGCTGATACGCAGTATTTT.

This CDR3 reads CASSSSNYGYTF. The CDR3 DNA reads TGTGCCAGCAGCTCCAGTAACTATGGCTACACCTTC. The chain carries TRBV7-8 and TRBJ1-2; unclear D gene. The germline V gene has CDR1 SGHVS and CDR2 FQNEAQ. The CDR3 length is 12 residues. V shed 4 bases and J shed 1 base, with 4 bases lying between them.

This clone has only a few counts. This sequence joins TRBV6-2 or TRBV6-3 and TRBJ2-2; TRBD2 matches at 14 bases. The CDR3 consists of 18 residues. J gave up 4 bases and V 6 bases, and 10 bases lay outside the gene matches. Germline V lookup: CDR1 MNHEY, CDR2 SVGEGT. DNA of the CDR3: TGTGCCAGCAGCGGGACTAGCGGGGGCCCGCGAACCACCGGGGAGCTGTTTTTT. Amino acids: CASSGTSGGPRTTGELFF.

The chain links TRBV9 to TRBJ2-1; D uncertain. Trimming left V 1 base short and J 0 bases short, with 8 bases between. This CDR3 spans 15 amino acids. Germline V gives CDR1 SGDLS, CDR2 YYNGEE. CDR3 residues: CASSVTAGSYNEQFF. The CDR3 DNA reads TGTGCCAGCAGCGTAACGGCAGGCTCCTACAATGAGCAGTTCTTC.

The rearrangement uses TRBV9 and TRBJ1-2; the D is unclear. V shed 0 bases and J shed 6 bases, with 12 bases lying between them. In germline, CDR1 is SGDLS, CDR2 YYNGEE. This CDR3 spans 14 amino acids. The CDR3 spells CASSVAGGADGYTF. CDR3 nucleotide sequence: TGTGCCAGCAGCGTAGCTGGAGGTGCGGATGGCTACACCTTC.

CDR3 nucleotide sequence: TGTGCCAGCAGTTTTAAGCCCGGGGAGCTGTTTTTT. This codes for CASSFKPGELFF. The chain combines TRBV12-3 or TRBV12-4 with TRBJ2-2; D unresolved. V was pared by 3 bases and J by 6 bases, with 5 bases between. The CDR3 has 12 amino acids.

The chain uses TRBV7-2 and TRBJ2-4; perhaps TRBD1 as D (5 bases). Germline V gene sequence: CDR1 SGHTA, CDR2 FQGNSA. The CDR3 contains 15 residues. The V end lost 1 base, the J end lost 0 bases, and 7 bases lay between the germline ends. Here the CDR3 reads CASSLGQLAKNIQYF. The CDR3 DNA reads TGTGCCAGCAGCTTAGGACAGCTAGCCAAAAACATTCAGTACTTC.